This TCR beta chain was identified in a study of regulatory T cells in long-lasting Graves disease. Study context: Persistent cases were those of Graves' disease that involved over 5 years of antithyroid drugs with positive TSH receptor antibodies. Findings of the study overall: New patients shared around 980 public clonotypes, and persistent patients shared more, with 2,741.

Arm-PCR of CDR3 regions and iRepertoire HTBI primers were used to build TCR beta libraries. Using its own MiXCR run on the multiplex PCR reads, TCRdb lists one record per CDR3 protein. The sample consists of 650,000 to 700,000 distinct CDR3 sequences, roughly 30% of them appearing once. About this clonotype itself: Its antigen is unidentified.

Time point noted: persistent/refractory GD, antithyroid drugs over 5 years with positive TRAb. Making the TCR library involved RNA that had been extracted from PBMCs. Graves' disease was diagnosed by American Thyroid Association guidelines. The specimen was peripheral blood mononuclear cells (PBMCs), collected when the disease was refractory, from a patient treated with antithyroid drugs. This receptor was taken from a female donor with Graves disease.

The CDR3 sequence: CASSLFSGGSGNTIYF. The CDR3 bases are TGTGCCAGCAGCTTATTCTCGGGCGGTTCTGGAAACACCATATATTTT. The chain uses TRBV7-3 and TRBJ1-3; D is unresolved. There are 16 residues in the CDR3. Germline CDR1 and CDR2: SGHTA and FQGTGA. Trimming cost V 2 bases and J 1 base, with 12 bases left between them.